The clone carrying this T cell receptor beta chain was picked up a small number of times. The antigen is unknown. The source of the sample is a study of spatial heterogeneity in lung cancer. At the level of the study: For the average unique TCR and UMI combination, more than eight occurrences appeared in raw reads.

The CDR3 has 14 amino acids. The V and J ends lost 3 bases and 7 bases respectively, with 13 bases between them. Germline V gene lookup returns CDR1 SGHNT and CDR2 YENEEA. The time point was: sample taken at primary tumor resection. Whole RNA, isolated from tumor, nontumor lung or frozen PBMC, was sequenced without prior sorting. Each molecule of TCR cDNA was tagged with one unique molecular identifier. MiXCR, applied by TCRdb to the 5' RACE reads, yields one record per CDR3 protein. The repertoire holds about 48,000 distinct CDR3 sequences, with less than 5.5% as singletons. Study-level findings and limits: Resection saw ubiquitous expanded tumor TCRs appear in blood more than follow-up did.

This receptor was obtained from a male donor with early-stage non-small cell lung cancer. The chain has TRBV11-3 and TRBJ2-1; tentatively, D is TRBD2 (6 bases). This material consisted of PBMCs, taken at surgery. CDR3: CASSFAGRANEQFF. In DNA, the CDR3 is TGTGCCAGCAGCTTCGCGGGGAGAGCTAATGAGCAGTTCTTC.